This T cell receptor (beta chain) derives from a study of blood T cell repertoires in COVID-19. Study-level background: Material from acute and convalescent COVID-19 was sourced from the United States, Italy and Spain.

The cohort comprised adults aged about 18 to 90 years residing in under 30 US areas. Cohorts were assigned according to the clinical history that participants reported. TCRdb keeps only in-frame clones here, not all; method: immunoSEQ multiplex PCR. This table has about 210,000 clones, 81% appearing once. Germline V lookup: CDR1 SGHVS, CDR2 FNYEAQ. Trimming took off 1 base at V and 0 bases at J, with 13 bases between the two ends. The CDR3 loop spans 17 amino acids. The chain employs TRBV7-6 and TRBJ2-1; the D gene is possibly TRBD2 (5 bases). The receptor comes from a woman between 45 and 65 years old with acute COVID-19. Sequences were obtained from PBMCs or T cells enriched from blood (not recorded which). In DNA form, the CDR3 reads TGTGCCAGCAGCTTAGAGGGCGTAGAGGGCTCCTACAATGAGCAGTTCTTC. Its protein is CASSLEGVEGSYNEQFF.